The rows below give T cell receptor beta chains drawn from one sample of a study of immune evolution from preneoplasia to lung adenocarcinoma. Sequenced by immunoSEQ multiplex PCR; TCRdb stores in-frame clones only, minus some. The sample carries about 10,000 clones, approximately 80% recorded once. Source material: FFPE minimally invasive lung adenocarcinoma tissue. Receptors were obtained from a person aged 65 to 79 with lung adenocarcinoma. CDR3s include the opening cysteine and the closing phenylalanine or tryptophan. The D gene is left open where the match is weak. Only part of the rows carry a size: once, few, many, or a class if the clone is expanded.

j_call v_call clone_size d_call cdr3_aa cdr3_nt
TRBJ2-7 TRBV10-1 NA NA CASSGQGNEQYF TGCGCCAGCAGTGGTCAAGGGAACGAGCAGTACTTC
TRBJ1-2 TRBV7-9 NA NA CASSLIQGYYGYTF TGTGCCAGCAGCTTAATCCAGGGGTACTATGGCTACACCTTC
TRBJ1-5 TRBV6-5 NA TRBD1 CASSYSTGSDQPQHF TGTGCCAGCAGTTACTCGACAGGGTCTGATCAGCCCCAGCATTTT
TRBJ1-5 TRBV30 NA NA CAWNRGLYSNQPQHF TGTGCCTGGAACCGGGGGCTTTATAGCAATCAGCCCCAGCATTTT
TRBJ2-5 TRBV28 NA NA CASSLPSTETQYF TGTGCCAGCAGTTTGCCCAGCACAGAGACCCAGTACTTC
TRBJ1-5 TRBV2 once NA CASSVSLPSNQPQHF TGTGCCAGCAGTGTATCTCTCCCTAGCAATCAGCCCCAGCATTTT
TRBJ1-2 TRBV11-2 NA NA CASTQAWGTGYTF TGTGCCAGCACCCAGGCTTGGGGGACGGGCTACACCTTC
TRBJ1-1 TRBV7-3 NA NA CASSSKPGTEAFF TGTGCCAGCAGCAGTAAACCGGGGACTGAAGCTTTCTTT
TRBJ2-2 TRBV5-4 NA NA CASSLVRGADTGELFF TGTGCCAGCAGCTTGGTGCGAGGGGCGGACACCGGGGAGCTGTTTTTT
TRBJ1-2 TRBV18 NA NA CASSPYQGMSEEGYTF TGTGCCAGCTCACCTTACCAGGGTATGAGTGAGGAGGGCTACACCTTC
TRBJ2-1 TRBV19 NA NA CASKVAGLDNEQFF TGTGCCAGTAAGGTGGCGGGGTTAGACAATGAGCAGTTCTTC
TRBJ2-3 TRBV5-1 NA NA CASSPEGNTQYF TGCGCCAGCAGCCCCGAAGGGAATACGCAGTATTTT